Each of the 11 T cell receptor beta chains below was sequenced from the same sample in a study of blood T cell repertoires in COVID-19. TCRdb's table, derived via immunoSEQ multiplex PCR, lists solely in-frame clones and lacks some. The sample lists about 250,000 clones, approximately 86% occurring once. Material: peripheral blood. The receptor source for this set is an elderly man with acute or convalescent COVID-19.

This clone came up once. The rearrangement uses TRBV27 and TRBJ1-1; a weak D match, TRBD1 (5 bases). The V end was cut by 5 bases, the J end by 0 bases, with 16 bases between. Germline V gene lookup returns CDR1 MNHEY and CDR2 SMNVEV (reference sequence). This CDR3 comprises 16 residues. CDR3 in amino acids: CASSPYLDSMNTEAFF. CDR3 DNA: TGTGCCAGCAGTCCCTACCTTGACAGCATGAACACTGAAGCTTTCTTT.

The chain carries TRBV15 and TRBJ1-1; the D is unclear. Germline assignment: CDR1 LNHNV and CDR2 YYDKDF (reference sequence). V gave up 0 bases and J gave up 5 bases, with 10 bases separating them. The CDR3 consists of 14 residues. The CDR3 coding sequence is TGTGCCACCAGCAGAGAGAGGGATTTTACTGAAGCTTTCTTT. The encoded protein is CATSRERDFTEAFF.

V is TRBV27 and J is TRBJ2-1; 8 bases map to TRBD1. Germline assignment: CDR1 MNHEY and CDR2 SMNVEV (reference sequence). Trimming took 3 bases from V and 3 from J; bases not matched to a gene: 4. CDR3 length: 15 residues. The CDR3 DNA is TGTGCCAGCAGTTTGGGACAGGACAACTACAATGAGCAGTTCTTC. Amino acid sequence: CASSLGQDNYNEQFF.

The chain couples TRBV2 to TRBJ1-3; tentatively, D is TRBD1 (5 bases). The CDR3 length is 13 residues. From germline, CDR1 is SNHLY and CDR2 FYNNEI. Trimming shortened V by 5 bases and J by 4 bases, and 9 bases separated the two germline ends. The CDR3 protein is CASSSRQGNTIYF. The CDR3 DNA follows: TGTGCCAGCAGTTCGAGACAGGGAAACACCATATATTTT.

This rearrangement joins TRBV27 to TRBJ2-3; TRBD2 matches 9 bases. The germline CDR1 and CDR2 sequences are MNHEY and SMNVEV (reference sequence). The CDR3 has 16 amino acids. V lost 6 bases and J lost 9; bases outside the gene matches: 16. CDR3: CASRPEGAGGKRTQYF. CDR3 DNA: TGTGCCAGCAGACCTGAGGGTGCGGGGGGGAAGCGGACGCAGTATTTT.

The J gene is TRBJ2-5, the V gene TRBV14; possibly TRBD1 for D (5 bases). V was trimmed by 0 bases and J by 5 bases, leaving 13 bases between them. This CDR3 spans 15 amino acids. The germline V gene has CDR1 SGHDN and CDR2 FVKESK. CDR3 protein: CASSQEWGGPETQYF. The CDR3 nucleotides are TGTGCCAGCAGCCAAGAGTGGGGCGGACCGGAGACCCAGTACTTC. The entire variable domain, with the rest obtained from reference TRBV14 and TRBJ2-5, is as follows: EAGVTQFPSHSVIEKGQTVTLRCDPISGHDNLYWYRRVMGKEIKFLLHFVKESKQDESGMPNNRFLAERTGGTYSTLKVQPAELEDSGVYFCASSQEWGGPETQYFGPGTRLLVL.

This clone was observed a single time. The rearrangement uses TRBV14 and TRBJ1-2, with 10 nucleotides matching TRBD1. Germline values: CDR1 SGHDN, CDR2 FVKESK. The V segment lost 0 bases and the J segment 4 bases; nucleotides outside the gene matches: 5. The CDR3 extends over 16 amino acids. CDR3 amino acids: CASSQDLTGGVYGYTF. The CDR3 nucleotides are TGTGCCAGCAGCCAAGATCTGACAGGGGGCGTCTATGGCTACACCTTC.

V gene TRBV9 combines with J gene TRBJ2-7; a weak D match, TRBD1 (5 bases). The germline V gene encodes CDR1 SGDLS and CDR2 YYNGEE. V lost 3 bases and J lost 8, with 18 bases in between. The CDR3 runs 14 residues. The DNA for the CDR3 is TGTGCCAGCAGCGCCCATGGACACGGGCGACAGCAGTACTTC. Protein sequence: CASSAHGHGRQQYF.

V gene TRBV4-3 combines with J gene TRBJ2-5; 12 positions match TRBD2. This CDR3 is 17 amino acids long. The germline V gene has CDR1 LGHNA and CDR2 YSLEER. V shed 4 bases, J shed 5 bases, and the junction held 11 bases outside the gene matches. The CDR3: CASSLRASGGAGETQYF. In DNA form, the CDR3 reads TGCGCCAGCAGCCTGAGGGCTAGCGGGGGGGCCGGGGAGACCCAGTACTTC.

The rearrangement links TRBV5-1 to TRBJ2-2; 10 nucleotides agree with TRBD1. The CDR3 consists of 17 residues. Looked up from germline, CDR1 is SGHRS and CDR2 is YFSETQ. V shed 0 bases, J shed 2 bases, and the junction held 4 bases outside the gene matches. The CDR3 sequence is CASSLAWTGGNTGELFF. CDR3 nucleotides: TGCGCCAGCAGCTTGGCTTGGACAGGGGGAAACACCGGGGAGCTGTTTTTT.

The chain links TRBV5-6 to TRBJ1-4, with D uncertain. The CDR3 runs to 15 residues. Trimming took 0 bases from V and 4 from J, leaving 10 bases between them. Germline V gives CDR1 SGHDT, CDR2 YYEEEE. The CDR3 loop reads CASSLAGRLNEKLFF. The CDR3 nucleotides read TGTGCCAGCAGCTTGGCCGGGAGACTTAATGAAAAACTGTTTTTT.